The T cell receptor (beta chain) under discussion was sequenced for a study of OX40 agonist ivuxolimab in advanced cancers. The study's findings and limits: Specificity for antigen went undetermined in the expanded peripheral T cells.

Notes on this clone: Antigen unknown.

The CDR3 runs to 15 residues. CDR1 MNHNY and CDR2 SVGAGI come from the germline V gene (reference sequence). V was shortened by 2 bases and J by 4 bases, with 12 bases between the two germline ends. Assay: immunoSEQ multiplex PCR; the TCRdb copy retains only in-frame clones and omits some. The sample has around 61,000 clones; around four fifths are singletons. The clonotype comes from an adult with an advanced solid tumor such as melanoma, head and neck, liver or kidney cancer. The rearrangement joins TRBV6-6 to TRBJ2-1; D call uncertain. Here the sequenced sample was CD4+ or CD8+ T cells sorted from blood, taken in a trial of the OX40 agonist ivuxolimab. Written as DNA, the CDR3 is TGTGCCAGCAGTTACAGTGGCGGTGAATACAATGAGCAGTTCTTC. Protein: CASSYSGGEYNEQFF.